The 4 T cell receptor beta chains below all came from one sample that was sequenced in a study of technical replicates of blood from a few donors. Some clones are missing from TCRdb's copy, which holds only in-frame ones; the method was immunoSEQ multiplex PCR. The table records 80,000 to 95,000 clones, roughly nine tenths of them present only once. Sequencing was carried out using T cells isolated from PBMCs. These receptors originate from a human donor in good health.

J is TRBJ1-2 and V is TRBV7-8; weak D call: TRBD1 (5 bases). V was trimmed by 3 bases and J by 4 bases, leaving 15 bases between them. The germline V gene has CDR1 SGHVS and CDR2 FQNEAQ. The CDR3 is 15 amino acids. CDR3: CASSFASDSLYGYTF. The CDR3 region has the DNA TGTGCCAGCAGCTTCGCAAGTGACAGCCTCTATGGCTACACCTTC.

The V call is TRBV5-4, the J call TRBJ2-5; D gene ambiguous. CDR1 is SGHNT, CDR2 YYREEE, per germline (reference sequence). Trimming took off 4 bases at V and 2 bases at J, with 9 bases between the two ends. CDR3 length: 13 amino acids. This CDR3 reads CASSLSLQETQYF. Here the CDR3 DNA reads TGTGCCAGCAGCCTGTCTTTACAAGAGACCCAGTACTTC.

The rearrangement joins TRBV2 to TRBJ1-6, with D tentatively TRBD1 (5 bases). The CDR3 covers 16 residues. V was cut by 9 bases and J by 0 bases, with 15 bases left in between. Looked up from germline, CDR1 is SNHLY and CDR2 is FYNNEI. This chain's CDR3 is CASFAGLSSYNSPLHF. For the CDR3, the DNA is TGTGCCAGTTTCGCGGGGCTTAGCTCCTATAATTCACCCCTCCACTTT. The complete variable domain, with remaining parts taken from reference TRBV2 and TRBJ1-6, reads EPEVTQTPSHQVTQMGQEVILRCVPISNHLYFYWYRQILGQKVEFLVSFYNNEISEKSEIFDDQFSVERPDGSNFTLKIRSTKLEDSAMYFCASFAGLSSYNSPLHFGNGTRLTVT.

The rearrangement joins TRBV25-1 to TRBJ2-7, with 8 bases that match TRBD2. The CDR3 runs to 14 residues. The ends lost 4 bases at V and 5 bases at J; junction bases unmatched: 7. CDR1 and CDR2 (germline): MGHDK, SYGVNS. The CDR3 DNA follows: TGTGCCAGCAGTGTGGCGGGAGGTATCGACGAGCAGTACTTC. Translated: CASSVAGGIDEQYF.